This TCR beta chain appears in the sequencing data of a study of blood T cell repertoires in COVID-19 (TCRdb year 2020). Turning to the overall study: Samples from collaborators originated in the United States, Italy and Spain and spanned both the acute and convalescent phases of COVID-19. The material from the prospective study consisted of cDNA or gDNA derived from T cells, B-cell-depleted T cells, or PBMCs. Subjects who had been exposed to COVID-19, were actively infected with it, or had recovered from it provided the deeply sampled blood TCRbeta repertoires that made up the dataset. A freely available public database, intended as a resource for researchers studying the immune response to SARS-CoV-2, is where the repertoires were released. The samples were drawn from two sources: the first 160 participants of the ongoing ImmuneRACE study, and 950 to 1,500 subjects contributed by 6 global collaborators. The sample metadata nearly always contained a de-identified subject ID, COVID-19 status, age in years and sex. Where available, HLA class I and class II types were taken from metadata supplied by the sample provider and were not determined by assay-based typing.

Enrolling through a virtual design, the prospective study's participants ranged in age from roughly 18 to 100 years and lived across around 25 United States geographic areas. In the prospective study, participants were assigned to cohorts based on the clinical history participants reported in a screening survey and a study questionnaire. For ImmuneRACE Cohort 3, a participant was defined as recovered based on two consecutive negative NP/OP PCR tests, clearance by a healthcare professional, or resolution of symptoms. Each participant in the prospective study had whole blood, serum and a nasopharyngeal or oropharyngeal swab collected by mobile phlebotomists. Over a roughly two-month period, participants in the prospective study had the option of providing additional blood draws and questionnaires. Prospective study blood samples were shipped either frozen or at room temperature before DNA extraction.

Sequences LGHDT (CDR1) and YNNKEL (CDR2) are obtained from the germline V gene (reference sequence). Trimming at the junction amounts to 0 bases on V and 4 bases on J, and the germline ends lie 17 bases apart. From the cysteine up to the phenylalanine, the CDR3 has a length of 17 residues. The retained sequence is limited to the CDR3, 51 bases, with the frame set at the first base. General findings and caveats noted by the study authors: The amount of clinical and demographic metadata varied by source and participant and was provided uncurated.

TCRbeta CDR3 regions were amplified from genomic DNA using the immunoSEQ Assay, a bias-controlled multiplex PCR. Regarding the original processing steps: The number of nucleated cells in each sample was estimated by amplification of reference gene primers within the assay. Sequence reads were collapsed and filtered to measure the absolute abundance of every unique TCRbeta CDR3 rearrangement. For each sample, productive Simpson clonality was calculated as the square root of Simpson's diversity index over productive rearrangements. TCRdb retrieved this table from immuneACCESS and kept in-frame rearrangements only. Not all clones are present; in checked studies, unresolved V genes account for under half, and no reason is known for the remainder. The DNA gave D and trimming, while V, J and clone size come from that table. For this sample there are 200,000 or so clones; about 89% appear just once. The top ten hold approximately 7.6% of the sample.

Worth noting for this clone: The target of this receptor is not known. Base qualities were left out, and no much larger clone turns up one base away.

The TCR comes from a woman aged 18-30 years who had recovered from COVID-19. The specimen was PBMCs or T cells enriched from blood (not recorded which). The V gene is TRBV3-1 (or the pseudogene TRBV3-2) and the J gene is TRBJ2-3; TRBD1 is a possible D gene, resting on 5 matching bases. The DNA sequence follows: TGTGCCAGCAGCCAAGATTATAGCCAGGGATATTCAGATACGCAGTATTTT. It translates to CASSQDYSQGYSDTQYF.